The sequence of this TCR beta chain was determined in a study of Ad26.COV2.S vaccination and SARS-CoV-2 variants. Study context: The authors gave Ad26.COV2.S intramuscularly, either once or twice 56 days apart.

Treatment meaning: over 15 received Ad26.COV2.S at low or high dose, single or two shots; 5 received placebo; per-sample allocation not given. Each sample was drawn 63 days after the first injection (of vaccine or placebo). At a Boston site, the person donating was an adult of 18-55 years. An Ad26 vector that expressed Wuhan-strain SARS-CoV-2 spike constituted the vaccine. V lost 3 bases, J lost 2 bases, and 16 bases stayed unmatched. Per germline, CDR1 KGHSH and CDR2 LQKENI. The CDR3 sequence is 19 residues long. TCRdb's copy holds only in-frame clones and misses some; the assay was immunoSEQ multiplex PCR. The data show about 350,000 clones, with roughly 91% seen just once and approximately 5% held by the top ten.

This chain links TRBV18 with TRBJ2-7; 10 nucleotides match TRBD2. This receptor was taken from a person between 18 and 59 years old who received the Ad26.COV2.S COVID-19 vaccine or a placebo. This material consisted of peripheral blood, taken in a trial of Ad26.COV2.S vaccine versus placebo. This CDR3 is CASSPRASGSLPVAYEQYF. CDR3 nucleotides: TGTGCCAGCTCACCGCGAGCTAGCGGGAGTTTACCAGTAGCCTACGAGCAGTACTTC. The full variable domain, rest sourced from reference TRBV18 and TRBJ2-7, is NAGVMQNPRHLVRRRGQEARLRCSPMKGHSHVYWYRQLPEEGLKFMVYLQKENIIDESGMPKERFSAEFPKEGPSILRIQQVVRGDSAAYFCASSPRASGSLPVAYEQYFGPGTRLTVT.